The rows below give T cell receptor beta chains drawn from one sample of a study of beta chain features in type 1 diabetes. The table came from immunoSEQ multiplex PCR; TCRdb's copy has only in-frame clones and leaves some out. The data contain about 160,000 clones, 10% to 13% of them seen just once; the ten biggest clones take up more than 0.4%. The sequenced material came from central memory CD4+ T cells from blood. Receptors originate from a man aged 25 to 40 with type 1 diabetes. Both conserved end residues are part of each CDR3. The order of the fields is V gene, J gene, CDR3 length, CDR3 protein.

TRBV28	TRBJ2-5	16	CASRNWDRDLQETQYF
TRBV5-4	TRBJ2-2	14	CASSATGPTGELFF
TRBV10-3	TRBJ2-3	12	CAISEAGDTQYF
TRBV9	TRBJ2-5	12	CASSERVGIQYF
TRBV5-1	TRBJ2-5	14	CASGRLVERETQYF
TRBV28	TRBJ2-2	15	CASSLGELYTGELFF
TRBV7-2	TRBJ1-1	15	CASSFSNLANTEAFF
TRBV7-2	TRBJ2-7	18	CASSSRPGTGATAYEQYF
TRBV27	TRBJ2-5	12	CASSSGSETQYF
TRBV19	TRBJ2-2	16	CASSIGPGANTGELFF
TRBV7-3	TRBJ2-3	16	CASSHGQGHITDTQYF
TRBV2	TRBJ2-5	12	CASSAGWETQYF
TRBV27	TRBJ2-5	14	CASSYQGLGETQYF
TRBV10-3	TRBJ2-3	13	CAISELGTDTQYF
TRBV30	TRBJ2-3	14	CAWTSGRVTDTQYF
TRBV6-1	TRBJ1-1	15	CASRKGGGLNTEAFF
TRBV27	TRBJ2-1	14	CASSRTRAHNEQFF
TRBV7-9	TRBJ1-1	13	CASSLEGNTEAFF
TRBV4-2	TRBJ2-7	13	CASSRARRDEQYF
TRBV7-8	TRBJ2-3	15	CASSQTGDGTDTQYF
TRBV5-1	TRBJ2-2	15	CASSLAETYTGELFF
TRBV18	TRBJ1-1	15	CASSPSAAENTEAFF
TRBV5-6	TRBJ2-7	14	CASSFDRGPGEQYF
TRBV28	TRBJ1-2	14	CASSSPKARYGYTF
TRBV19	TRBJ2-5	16	CASSSPSGTNQETQYF
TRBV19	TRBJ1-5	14	CASSMGQVHQPQHF
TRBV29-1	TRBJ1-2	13	CSVEDLGGIGYTF
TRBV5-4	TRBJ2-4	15	CASSSRQGSKNIQYF
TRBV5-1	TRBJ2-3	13	CASSLEGADTQYF
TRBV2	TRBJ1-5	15	CASSRDSRSNQPQHF
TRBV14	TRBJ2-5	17	CASSQGYRTGGQETQYF
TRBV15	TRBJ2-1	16	CATSRDRGQMYNEQFF
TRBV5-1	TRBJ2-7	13	CASSQDSHGEQYF
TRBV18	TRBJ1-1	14	CASSPPAGKAEAFF
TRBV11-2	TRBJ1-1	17	CASSFGGAASGNTEAFF
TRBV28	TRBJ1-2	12	CASITAGASYTF
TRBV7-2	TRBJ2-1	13	CASSFGTSREQFF
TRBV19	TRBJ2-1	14	CASSIQVFNNEQFF
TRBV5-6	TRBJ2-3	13	CASGRQGTDTQYF
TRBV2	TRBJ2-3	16	CASRGSLGGDADTQYF
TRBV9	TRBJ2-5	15	CASTIRGGSGETQYF
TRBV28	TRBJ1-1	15	CASSPNEGWVTEAFF